A single sample gave rise to the 28 T cell receptor beta chains below, sequenced in a study of blood T cell repertoires in COVID-19. The protocol was immunoSEQ multiplex PCR, while the TCRdb copy is restricted to in-frame clones and leaves out a portion. The table records around 30,000 clones, about 85% of them present only once. Sequencing input: peripheral blood. These receptor sequences come from a man aged 45 to 65 with active or convalescent COVID-19.

This chain connects TRBV18 to TRBJ1-4; TRBD1 agrees at 8 bases. With 2 bases clipped from V and 1 base from J, the junction kept 18 bases outside the gene matches. CDR3 size: 21 residues. The germline CDR1 and CDR2 sequences are KGHSH and LQKENI. This CDR3 reads CASSPSITVAGGWRTNEKLFF. The CDR3 nucleotides read TGTGCCAGCTCACCATCTATTACGGTGGCAGGGGGCTGGAGAACTAATGAAAAACTGTTTTTT.

CDR3 nucleotides: TGTGCCAGCAGTCAGAACACTGAAGCTTTCTTT. Encoded protein: CASSQNTEAFF. V is TRBV28 and J is TRBJ1-1; no clear D gene. V was shortened by 5 bases and J by 1 base, with 2 bases between the two germline ends. This CDR3 comprises 11 residues. CDR1 MDHEN and CDR2 SYDVKM come from the germline V gene. Using reference TRBV28 and TRBJ1-1 for the parts outside the CDR3, the full variable domain is DVKVTQSSRYLVKRTGEKVFLECVQDMDHENMFWYRQDPGLGLRLIYFSYDVKMKEKGDIPEGYSVSREKKERFSLILESASTNQTSMYLCASSQNTEAFFGQGTRLTVV.

The chain carries TRBV5-4 and TRBJ2-3; D gene ambiguous. This CDR3 is 13 amino acids long. Trimming removed 3 bases at V and 3 bases at J, with 8 bases between. Germline assignment: CDR1 SGHNT and CDR2 YYREEE (reference sequence). The CDR3 nucleotides are TGTGCCAGCAGCTCTCTACAGACAGATACGCAGTATTTT. Translating it yields CASSSLQTDTQYF.

The chain carries TRBV7-3 and TRBJ2-1, with 9 nucleotides matching TRBD1. With V trimmed by 2 bases and J by 7 bases, 18 bases remained unmatched. The CDR3 is 19 residues long. CDR1 and CDR2 from the germline V gene are SGHTA and FQGTGA. The CDR3 reads CASSLLGVTGGTRRNEQFF. The CDR3 nucleotides read TGTGCCAGCAGCTTATTAGGTGTCACAGGGGGCACGCGAAGGAATGAGCAGTTCTTC.

This chain links TRBV19 with TRBJ1-4, with D maybe TRBD1 (6 bases). This CDR3 spans 15 amino acids. From germline, CDR1 is LNHDA and CDR2 SQIVND (reference sequence). Trimming pared 6 bases from V and 0 bases from J, leaving 11 bases between. Here the CDR3 reads CASRRTVSTNEKLFF. DNA for the CDR3: TGTGCCAGTAGGAGGACAGTTTCAACTAATGAAAAACTGTTTTTT.

This clone was picked up one time. The CDR3 DNA reads as TGTGCCTGGAGTACCGACAGGGCCCCGAACACTGAAGCTTTCTTT. It specifies CAWSTDRAPNTEAFF. The chain combines TRBV30 with TRBJ1-1; the match to TRBD1 covers 7 bases. Germline values: CDR1 GTSNPN, CDR2 SVGIG (reference sequence). CDR3 length equals 15 residues. V lost 2 bases to trimming and J lost 1 base; unmatched junction nucleotides: 7.

The rearrangement links TRBV20-1 to TRBJ2-7; unclear D gene. V gave up 4 bases and J gave up 0 bases, with 4 bases separating them. The CDR3 runs 11 residues. Germline assignment: CDR1 DFQATT and CDR2 SNEGSKA (reference sequence). CDR3 nucleotides: TGCAGTGCTAAACTCTCCTACGAGCAGTACTTC. It translates to CSAKLSYEQYF.

The V and J genes are TRBV18 and TRBJ2-7; the match to TRBD1 covers 11 bases. The V gene end was trimmed by 3 bases and the J gene end by 2 bases; junction bases not matched to a gene: 6. Germline V gene lookup returns CDR1 KGHSH and CDR2 LQKENI. The CDR3 is made up of 16 amino acids. CDR3 amino acids: CASSPSGTGGTYEQYF. The DNA for the CDR3 is TGTGCCAGCTCACCTTCCGGGACAGGGGGGACCTACGAGCAGTACTTC. Filled out from reference TRBV18 and TRBJ2-7, the complete variable domain reads NAGVMQNPRHLVRRRGQEARLRCSPMKGHSHVYWYRQLPEEGLKFMVYLQKENIIDESGMPKERFSAEFPKEGPSILRIQQVVRGDSAAYFCASSPSGTGGTYEQYFGPGTRLTVT.

The genes are TRBV3-1 (or the pseudogene TRBV3-2) and TRBJ2-1, with TRBD1 as a possible D gene (6 bases). This CDR3 comprises 17 residues. The germline V and J ends were trimmed by 4 bases and 6 bases, with 22 bases remaining between them. Germline V gives CDR1 LGHDT, CDR2 YNNKEL (reference sequence). The CDR3 loop is CASSPGQGWRGGNEQFF. The CDR3 DNA is TGTGCCAGCAGCCCGGGACAAGGATGGCGTGGGGGCAATGAGCAGTTCTTC.

V is TRBV7-8 and J is TRBJ2-1; 14 nucleotides line up with TRBD2. Germline lookup yields CDR1 SGHVS and CDR2 FQNEAQ. The CDR3 has 15 amino acids. The V gene end was trimmed by 5 bases and the J gene end by 8 bases; junction bases not matched to a gene: 5. CDR3 loop: CASSLGTSGSDEQFF. CDR3 in DNA: TGTGCCAGCAGCCTGGGGACTAGCGGGAGCGATGAGCAGTTCTTC.

The chain has TRBV28 and TRBJ2-3, with 10 positions matching TRBD2. The V and J ends lost 5 bases and 6 bases, in that order; junction bases with no gene match: 11. Germline V gene lookup returns CDR1 MDHEN and CDR2 SYDVKM. CDR3 length: 16 amino acids. The CDR3 sequence is CASSPYPGAGGDTQYF. In DNA form, the CDR3 reads TGTGCCAGCAGTCCCTACCCGGGAGCGGGAGGGGATACGCAGTATTTT.

This clone showed up just once. V and J are TRBV2 and TRBJ1-4; D might be TRBD1 (5 bases). The germline V gene encodes CDR1 SNHLY and CDR2 FYNNEI. CDR3 length: 15 residues. V lost 4 bases and J 7 bases, leaving 16 bases between the germline ends. The CDR3 DNA sequence: TGTGCCAGCAGTGGCCCGGAGGGGAGAAGTGAAAAACTGTTTTTT. It is translated as CASSGPEGRSEKLFF.

The genes are TRBV7-2 and TRBJ2-3, with TRBD1 identical over 9 bases. With 5 bases clipped from V and 1 base from J, the junction kept 4 bases outside the gene matches. Germline-derived CDR1 and CDR2 are SGHTA and FQGNSA. This CDR3 comprises 15 residues. The CDR3 sequence: CASSTQGARTDTQYF. CDR3 DNA: TGTGCCAGCAGCACACAGGGGGCTCGCACAGATACGCAGTATTTT.

The rearrangement links TRBV28 to TRBJ1-1; D is unclear. CDR3 length: 13 amino acids. The germline V gene has CDR1 MDHEN and CDR2 SYDVKM. The ends were cut back, 11 bases at V and 1 base at J, with 14 bases in the middle. The CDR3 sequence: CAVDGSSNTEAFF. The CDR3 nucleotides read TGTGCCGTAGACGGGAGTTCGAACACTGAAGCTTTCTTT.

The rearrangement uses TRBV9 and TRBJ2-3, with 11 bases identical to TRBD2. Germline V gene data show CDR1 as SGDLS and CDR2 as YYNGEE. The CDR3 totals 16 residues. Germline trimming cut 0 bases from V and 6 bases from J; bases unmatched to any gene: 6. CDR3 DNA: TGTGCCAGCAGCGTAGCTACTAGCGGGAGTTTGGATACGCAGTATTTT. Translating gives CASSVATSGSLDTQYF. Based on the CDR3 plus reference TRBV9 and TRBJ2-3, the full variable domain is DSGVTQTPKHLITATGQRVTLRCSPRSGDLSVYWYQQSLDQGLQFLIQYYNGEERAKGNILERFSAQQFPDLHSELNLSSLELGDSALYFCASSVATSGSLDTQYFGPGTRLTVL.

This clone was counted between two and nine times. The gene calls are TRBV28 and TRBJ2-1, with 9 bases fitting TRBD1. With V trimmed by 4 bases and J by 3 bases, 7 bases remained unmatched. From germline, CDR1 is MDHEN and CDR2 SYDVKM. The CDR3 covers 16 residues. The CDR3 spells CASSSQGARNYNEQFF. The CDR3 DNA is TGTGCCAGCAGTTCACAGGGGGCGAGGAACTACAATGAGCAGTTCTTC.

The table lists this clone with a few counts. The chain joins TRBV2 to TRBJ1-1; D call uncertain. This CDR3 is built from 13 residues. Germline V gene lookup returns CDR1 SNHLY and CDR2 FYNNEI. V was shortened by 4 bases and J by 7 bases, with 13 bases between the two germline ends. The CDR3 loop is CASSAFTAFEAFF. The CDR3 DNA reads as TGTGCCAGCAGTGCGTTTACAGCTTTTGAAGCTTTCTTT. The variable domain in full, with the rest retrieved from reference TRBV2 and TRBJ1-1, is EPEVTQTPSHQVTQMGQEVILRCVPISNHLYFYWYRQILGQKVEFLVSFYNNEISEKSEIFDDQFSVERPDGSNFTLKIRSTKLEDSAMYFCASSAFTAFEAFFGQGTRLTVV.

This clone appeared once. V usage is TRBV15 and J usage is TRBJ1-4, with D possibly TRBD1 on 5 matching bases. Germline V gene data show CDR1 as LNHNV and CDR2 as YYDKDF (reference sequence). V was pared by 1 base and J by 10 bases, with 10 bases between. The CDR3 is 13 residues long. As DNA, the CDR3 is TGTGCCACCAGCAGAGCCGGGAGGGGAAAACTGTTTTTT. Translation: CATSRAGRGKLFF.

This chain connects TRBV27 to TRBJ2-5; 10 nucleotides align to TRBD1. V gave up 8 bases and J gave up 5 bases; unmatched junction bases: 20. There are 18 residues in the CDR3. Germline-derived CDR1 and CDR2 are MNHEY and SMNVEV (reference sequence). Here the CDR3 DNA reads TGTGCCAGCGCCCCAGGTAGGGGACAGGGGAGCCGAGGGGAGACCCAGTACTTC. It is translated as CASAPGRGQGSRGETQYF.

Of note for this clone: The same CDR3 is also encoded by other DNA sequences in this sample. The chain links TRBV5-6 to TRBJ2-7, with 8 bases identical to TRBD1. V was pared by 0 bases and J by 0 bases, with 2 bases of the junction left unmatched. This CDR3 spans 15 amino acids. The germline V gene has CDR1 SGHDT and CDR2 YYEEEE. The CDR3 region has the DNA TGTGCCAGCAGCTTGGAACAGGGGGTCTCCTACGAGCAGTACTTC. Its translation is CASSLEQGVSYEQYF. The full variable domain, rest sourced from reference TRBV5-6 and TRBJ2-7, is DAGVTQSPTHLIKTRGQQVTLRCSPKSGHDTVSWYQQALGQGPQFIFQYYEEEERQRGNFPDRFSGHQFPNYSSELNVNALLLGDSALYLCASSLEQGVSYEQYFGPGTRLTVT.

The chain links TRBV5-1 to TRBJ2-5; the match to TRBD1 covers 9 bases. CDR1 and CDR2 (germline): SGHRS, YFSETQ. J gave up 2 bases and V 1 base, and 6 bases lay outside the gene matches. This CDR3 has 16 residues. The CDR3 bases are TGCGCCAGCAGCTTGACCTCGACAGGGGGACAAGAGACCCAGTACTTC. This codes for CASSLTSTGGQETQYF.

The chain has TRBV11-2 and TRBJ2-2, with D possibly TRBD1 on 6 matching bases. Trimming stripped 1 base from V and 9 bases from J, with 12 bases between. The CDR3 is made up of 14 amino acids. Germline CDR1 is SGHAT and CDR2 is FQNNGV. CDR3 bases: TGTGCCAGCAGCTTAGGCAGGGGCGGCCGGGAGCTGTTTTTT. The encoded protein is CASSLGRGGRELFF.

The chain carries TRBV4-2 and TRBJ2-3, with D tentatively TRBD1 (6 bases). From germline, CDR1 is LGHNA and CDR2 YNFKEQ. V was cut by 1 base and J by 6 bases, with 17 bases left in between. The CDR3 consists of 16 residues. This CDR3 reads CASSQGSSPQGDTQYF. CDR3 in DNA: TGTGCCAGCAGCCAAGGGAGTAGCCCCCAGGGGGATACGCAGTATTTT.

The chain recombines TRBV7-9 with TRBJ2-3; maybe TRBD2 (5 bases). This CDR3 contains 13 residues. V lost 6 bases and J 2 bases, leaving 9 bases between the germline ends. Germline CDR1 reads SEHNR; CDR2 reads FQNEAQ (reference sequence). CDR3 protein: CASSEGFTDTQYF. CDR3 bases: TGTGCCAGCAGTGAGGGCTTCACAGATACGCAGTATTTT.

The chain recombines TRBV5-1 with TRBJ2-3, with a possible D match to TRBD2 (5 bases). Trimming cost V 1 base and J 0 bases, with 9 bases left between them. Germline V gives CDR1 SGHRS, CDR2 YFSETQ. This CDR3 contains 15 residues. The DNA for the CDR3 is TGCGCCAGCAGCTTGAGAGGGTTCAGCACAGATACGCAGTATTTT. This translates into CASSLRGFSTDTQYF.

V and J are TRBV7-8 and TRBJ2-3, with D perhaps TRBD2 (5 bases). This CDR3 region has 14 residues. The germline V and J ends were trimmed by 5 bases and 6 bases, with 15 bases remaining between them. Germline CDR1 reads SGHVS; CDR2 reads FQNEAQ. The CDR3 nucleotides read TGTGCCAGCAGCCTTTACACTAGTTGGGATACGCAGTATTTT. Its translation: CASSLYTSWDTQYF.

The chain carries TRBV2 and TRBJ2-1; possibly TRBD2 for D (6 bases). The germline V gene encodes CDR1 SNHLY and CDR2 FYNNEI. This CDR3 contains 15 residues. Trimming shortened V by 4 bases and J by 0 bases, and 10 bases separated the two germline ends. For the CDR3, the DNA is TGTGCCAGCAGTGTCGCGGGGAGCTCCTACAATGAGCAGTTCTTC. This translates into CASSVAGSSYNEQFF.

The chain joins TRBV7-3 to TRBJ2-1; 15 nucleotides agree with TRBD2. V shed 3 bases, J shed 7 bases, and the junction held 10 bases outside the gene matches. Germline V lookup: CDR1 SGHTA, CDR2 FQGTGA. The CDR3 contains 18 residues. The CDR3, as DNA: TGTGCCAGCAGCTTCTTGTGGACTAGCGGGAGGGCCTGTAATGAGCAGTTCTTC. As protein: CASSFLWTSGRACNEQFF.